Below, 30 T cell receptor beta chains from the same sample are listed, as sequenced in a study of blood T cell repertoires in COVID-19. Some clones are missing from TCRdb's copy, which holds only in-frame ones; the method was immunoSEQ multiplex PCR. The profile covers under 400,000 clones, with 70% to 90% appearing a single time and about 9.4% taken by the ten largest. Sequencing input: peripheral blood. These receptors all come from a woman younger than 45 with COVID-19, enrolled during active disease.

The CDR3 DNA follows: TGTGCCACGGGGACAGTCAACACCGGGGAGCTGTTTTTT. Its protein product is CATGTVNTGELFF. The chain couples TRBV2 to TRBJ2-2, with 7 bases fitting TRBD1. The germline V gene has CDR1 SNHLY and CDR2 FYNNEI. CDR3 length equals 13 residues. The V and J ends lost 10 bases and 2 bases, in that order; junction bases with no gene match: 4.

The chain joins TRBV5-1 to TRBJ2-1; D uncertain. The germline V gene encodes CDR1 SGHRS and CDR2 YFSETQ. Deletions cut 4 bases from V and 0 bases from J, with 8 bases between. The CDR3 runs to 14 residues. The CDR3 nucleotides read TGCGCCAGCAGCCCCCGGAGCTCCTACAATGAGCAGTTCTTC. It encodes CASSPRSSYNEQFF.

In DNA form, the CDR3 reads TGTGCCAGCAGTTACGAGTCTTCCGTTTTGCAAGAGACCCAGTACTTC. Its protein is CASSYESSVLQETQYF. This chain joins TRBV6-7 and TRBJ2-5; D not certain. TRBV6-7 is annotated as an ORF whose role is uncertain. The V end lost 2 bases, the J end lost 2 bases, and 15 bases lay between the germline ends. The CDR3 has 16 residues.

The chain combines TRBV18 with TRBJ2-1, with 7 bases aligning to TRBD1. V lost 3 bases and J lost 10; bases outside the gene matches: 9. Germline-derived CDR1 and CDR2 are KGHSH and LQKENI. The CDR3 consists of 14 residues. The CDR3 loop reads CASSPLDRASEQFF. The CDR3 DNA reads TGTGCCAGCTCACCGCTAGACAGGGCGTCCGAGCAGTTCTTC.

Written as DNA, the CDR3 is TGTGCCAGCAGCCTCGGAGGACAGGGGCTTCCCTTTTCCCTCCACTTT. Its protein product is CASSLGGQGLPFSLHF. The chain uses TRBV3-1 (or the pseudogene TRBV3-2) and TRBJ1-6, with 9 nucleotides matching TRBD1. The CDR3 runs 16 residues. Losses at the gene ends were 4 bases for V and 14 bases for J; bases not matched to a gene: 15. Germline CDR1 LGHDT, CDR2 YNNKEL (reference sequence).

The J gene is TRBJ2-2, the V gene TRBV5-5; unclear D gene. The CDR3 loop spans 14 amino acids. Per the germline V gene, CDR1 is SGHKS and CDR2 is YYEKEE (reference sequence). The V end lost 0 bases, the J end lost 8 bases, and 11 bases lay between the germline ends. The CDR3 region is CASSLDSTGGELFF. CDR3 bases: TGTGCCAGCAGCTTGGATTCCACCGGTGGGGAGCTGTTTTTT.

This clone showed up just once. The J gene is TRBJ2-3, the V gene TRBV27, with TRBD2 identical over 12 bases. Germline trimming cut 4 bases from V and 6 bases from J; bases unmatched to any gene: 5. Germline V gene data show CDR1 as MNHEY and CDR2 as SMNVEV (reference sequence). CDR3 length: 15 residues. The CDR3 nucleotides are TGTGCCAGCAGTTCGGGGACTAGCGGGCTGGATACGCAGTATTTT. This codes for CASSSGTSGLDTQYF.

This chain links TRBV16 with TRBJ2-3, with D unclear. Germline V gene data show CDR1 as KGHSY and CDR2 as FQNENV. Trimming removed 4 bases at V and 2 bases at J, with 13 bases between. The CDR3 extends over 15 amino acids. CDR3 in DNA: TGTGCCAGCAGCCCCCCGAGCCTTGACACAGATACGCAGTATTTT. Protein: CASSPPSLDTDTQYF.

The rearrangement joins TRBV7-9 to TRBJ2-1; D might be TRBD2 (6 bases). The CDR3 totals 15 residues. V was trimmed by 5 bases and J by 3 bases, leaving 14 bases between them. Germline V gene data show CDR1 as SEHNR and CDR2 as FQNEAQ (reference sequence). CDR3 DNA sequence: TGTGCCAGCAGCCCGCGGGGACTTTTCTACAATGAGCAGTTCTTC. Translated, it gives CASSPRGLFYNEQFF.

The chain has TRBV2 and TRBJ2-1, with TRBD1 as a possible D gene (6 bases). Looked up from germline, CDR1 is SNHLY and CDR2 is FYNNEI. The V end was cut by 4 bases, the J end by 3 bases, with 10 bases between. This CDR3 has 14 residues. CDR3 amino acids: CASSAQGRYNEQFF. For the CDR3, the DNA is TGTGCCAGCAGTGCTCAGGGGCGCTACAATGAGCAGTTCTTC.

In nucleotides, the CDR3 is TGTGCCAGCAGCGTAGGCCTACGGACAGATACGCAGTATTTT. This codes for CASSVGLRTDTQYF. This sequence joins TRBV9 and TRBJ2-3; D unresolved. The CDR3 totals 14 residues. The V gene lost 0 bases and the J gene lost 3 bases, with 8 bases spanning the gap. The germline CDR1 and CDR2 sequences are SGDLS and YYNGEE.

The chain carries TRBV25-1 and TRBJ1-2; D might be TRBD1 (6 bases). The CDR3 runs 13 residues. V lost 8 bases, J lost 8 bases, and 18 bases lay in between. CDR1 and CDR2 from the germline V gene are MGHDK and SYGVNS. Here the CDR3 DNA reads TGTGCCAGCGCCCCCGGGGGGCAGATGGGCTACACCTTC. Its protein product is CASAPGGQMGYTF.

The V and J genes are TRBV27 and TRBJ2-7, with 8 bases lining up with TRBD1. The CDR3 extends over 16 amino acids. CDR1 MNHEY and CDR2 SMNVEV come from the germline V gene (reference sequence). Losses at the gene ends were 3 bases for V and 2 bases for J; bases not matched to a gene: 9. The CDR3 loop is CASSLIRTGRTYEQYF. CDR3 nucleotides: TGTGCCAGCAGTTTGATTCGGACAGGGCGGACCTACGAGCAGTACTTC.

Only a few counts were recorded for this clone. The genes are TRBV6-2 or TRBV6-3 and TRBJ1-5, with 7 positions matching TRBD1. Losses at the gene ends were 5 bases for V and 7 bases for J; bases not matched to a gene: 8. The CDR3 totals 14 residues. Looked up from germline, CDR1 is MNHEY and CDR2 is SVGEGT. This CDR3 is CASSPRQGRQPQHF. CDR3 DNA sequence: TGTGCCAGCAGTCCCCGACAGGGCCGACAGCCCCAGCATTTT.

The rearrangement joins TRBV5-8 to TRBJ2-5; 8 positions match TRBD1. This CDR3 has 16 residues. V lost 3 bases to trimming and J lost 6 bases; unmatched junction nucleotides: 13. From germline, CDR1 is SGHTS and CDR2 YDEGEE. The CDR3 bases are TGTGCCAGCAGCTACCGGGACAGGATATCTATCCAGACCCAGTACTTC. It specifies CASSYRDRISIQTQYF.

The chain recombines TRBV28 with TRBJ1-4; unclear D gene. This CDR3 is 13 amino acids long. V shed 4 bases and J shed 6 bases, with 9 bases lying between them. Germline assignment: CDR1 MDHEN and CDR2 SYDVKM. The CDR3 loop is CASSSDTYEKLFF. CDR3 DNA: TGTGCCAGCAGTTCCGACACTTATGAAAAACTGTTTTTT.

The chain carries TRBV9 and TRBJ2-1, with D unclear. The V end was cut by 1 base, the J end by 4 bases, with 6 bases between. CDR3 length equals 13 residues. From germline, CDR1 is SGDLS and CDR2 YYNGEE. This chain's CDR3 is CASSVTGYNEQFF. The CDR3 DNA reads TGTGCCAGCAGCGTAACTGGTTACAATGAGCAGTTCTTC.

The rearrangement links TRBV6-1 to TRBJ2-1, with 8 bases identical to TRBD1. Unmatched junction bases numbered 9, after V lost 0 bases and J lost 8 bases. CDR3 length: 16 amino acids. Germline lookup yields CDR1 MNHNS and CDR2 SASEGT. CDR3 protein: CASSEALAGGFDEQFF. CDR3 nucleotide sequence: TGTGCCAGCAGTGAAGCGTTGGCAGGGGGCTTCGATGAGCAGTTCTTC.

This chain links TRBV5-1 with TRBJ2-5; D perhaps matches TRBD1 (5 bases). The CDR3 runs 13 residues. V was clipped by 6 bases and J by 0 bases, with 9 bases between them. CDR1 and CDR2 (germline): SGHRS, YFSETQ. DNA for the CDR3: TGCGCCAGCAAGGGGTCCTACCAAGAGACCCAGTACTTC. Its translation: CASKGSYQETQYF.

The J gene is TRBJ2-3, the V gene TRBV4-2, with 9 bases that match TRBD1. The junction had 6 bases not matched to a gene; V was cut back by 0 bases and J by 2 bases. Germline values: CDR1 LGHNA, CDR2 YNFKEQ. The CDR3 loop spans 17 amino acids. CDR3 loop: CASSQEIGTGITDTQYF. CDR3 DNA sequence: TGTGCCAGCAGCCAAGAAATAGGGACAGGGATCACAGATACGCAGTATTTT.

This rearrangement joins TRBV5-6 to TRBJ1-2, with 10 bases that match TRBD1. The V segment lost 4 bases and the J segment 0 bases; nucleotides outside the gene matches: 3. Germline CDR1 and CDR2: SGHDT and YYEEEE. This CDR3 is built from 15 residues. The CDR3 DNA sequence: TGTGCCAGCAGCCCCGACAGGGGGCCTAACTATGGCTACACCTTC. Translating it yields CASSPDRGPNYGYTF.

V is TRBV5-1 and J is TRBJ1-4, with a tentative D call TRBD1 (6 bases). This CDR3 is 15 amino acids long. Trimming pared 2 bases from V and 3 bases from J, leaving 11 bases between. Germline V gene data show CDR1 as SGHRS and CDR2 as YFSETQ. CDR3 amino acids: CASSLKTGANEKLFF. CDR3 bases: TGCGCCAGCAGCTTAAAGACAGGTGCTAATGAAAAACTGTTTTTT.

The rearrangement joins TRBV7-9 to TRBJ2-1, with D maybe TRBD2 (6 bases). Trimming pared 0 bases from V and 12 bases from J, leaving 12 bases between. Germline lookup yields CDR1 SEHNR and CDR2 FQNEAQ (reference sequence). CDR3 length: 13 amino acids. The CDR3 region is CASSLAAGRGQFF. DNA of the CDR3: TGTGCCAGCAGCTTAGCAGCGGGCCGGGGGCAGTTCTTC.

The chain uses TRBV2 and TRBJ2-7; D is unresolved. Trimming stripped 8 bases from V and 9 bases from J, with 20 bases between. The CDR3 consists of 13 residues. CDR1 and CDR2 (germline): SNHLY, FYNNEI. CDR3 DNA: TGTGCCAGCCACACCCAGTTAGCCGTTGGGCAGTACTTC. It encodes CASHTQLAVGQYF.

The CDR3 reads CAWSVIGVAGRNEQFF. CDR3 nucleotide sequence: TGTGCCTGGAGTGTAATCGGGGTAGCGGGAAGGAATGAGCAGTTCTTC. The chain carries TRBV30 and TRBJ2-1; the match to TRBD2 covers 8 bases. Trimming at V came to 0 bases and at J to 7 bases, leaving 11 bases not matched to a gene. CDR3 length equals 16 residues. Per germline, CDR1 GTSNPN and CDR2 SVGIG (reference sequence). The complete variable domain, with remaining parts taken from reference TRBV30 and TRBJ2-1, reads SQTIHQWPATLVQPVGSPLSLECTVEGTSNPNLYWYRQAAGRGLQLLFYSVGIGQISSEVPQNLSASRPQDRQFILSSKKLLLSDSGFYLCAWSVIGVAGRNEQFFGPGTRLTVL.

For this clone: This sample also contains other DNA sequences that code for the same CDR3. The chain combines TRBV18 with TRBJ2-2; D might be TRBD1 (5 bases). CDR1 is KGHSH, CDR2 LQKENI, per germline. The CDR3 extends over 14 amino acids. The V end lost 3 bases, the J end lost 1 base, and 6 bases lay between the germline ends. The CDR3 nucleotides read TGTGCCAGCTCACCCACAGGGAACACCGGGGAGCTGTTTTTT. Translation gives CASSPTGNTGELFF.

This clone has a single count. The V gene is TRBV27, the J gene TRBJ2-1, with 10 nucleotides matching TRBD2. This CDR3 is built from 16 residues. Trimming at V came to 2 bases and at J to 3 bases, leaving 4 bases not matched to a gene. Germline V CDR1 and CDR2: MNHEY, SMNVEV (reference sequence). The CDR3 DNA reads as TGTGCCAGCAGTTTAGGGACTAGCGCCTTCTACAATGAGCAGTTCTTC. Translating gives CASSLGTSAFYNEQFF.

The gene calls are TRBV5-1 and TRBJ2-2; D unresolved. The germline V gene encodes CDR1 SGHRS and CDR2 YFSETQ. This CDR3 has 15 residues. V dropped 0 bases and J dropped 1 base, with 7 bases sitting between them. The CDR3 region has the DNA TGCGCCAGCAGCTTGGCACAGTTGAACACCGGGGAGCTGTTTTTT. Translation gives CASSLAQLNTGELFF.

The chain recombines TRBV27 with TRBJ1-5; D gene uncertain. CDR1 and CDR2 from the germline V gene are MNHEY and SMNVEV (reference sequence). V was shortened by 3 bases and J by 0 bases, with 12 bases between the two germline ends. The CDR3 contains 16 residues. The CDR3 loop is CASSLKAAPSNQPQHF. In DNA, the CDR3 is TGTGCCAGCAGTTTGAAAGCGGCCCCTAGCAATCAGCCCCAGCATTTT.

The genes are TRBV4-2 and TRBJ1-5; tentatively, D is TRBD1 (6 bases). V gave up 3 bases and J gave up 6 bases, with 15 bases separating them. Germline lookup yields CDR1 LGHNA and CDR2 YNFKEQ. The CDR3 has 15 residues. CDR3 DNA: TGTGCCAGCAGCCAGCGTTCAGGGGACGGTCAGCCCCAGCATTTT. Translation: CASSQRSGDGQPQHF.